The 22 T cell receptor beta chains presented below share a single source sample, sequenced in a study of molecular identifiers for immune sequencing clone quantification. TCRdb processed the PCR reads anew with MiXCR; each CDR3 protein has one entry. The table includes about 510,000 distinct CDR3 sequences, over 20% detected once. Material for sequencing was naive CD8+ T cells from blood, with Jurkat cell RNA spiked in. As for subset: FACS-sorted CD8+CD4-CCR7+CD45RA+ naive T cells. These receptors were collected from a human donor in good health. Some libraries in this study had Jurkat cell RNA spiked in.

The chain employs TRBV19 and TRBJ2-1; unclear D gene. This CDR3 region has 15 residues. V was trimmed by 0 bases and J by 2 bases, leaving 8 bases between them. CDR1 is LNHDA and CDR2 is SQIVND in the germline V gene (reference sequence). The CDR3 DNA sequence: TGTGCCAGTAGTATAGAGGTTCCCCCCTACAATGAGCAGTTCTTC. Translated, it gives CASSIEVPPYNEQFF.

The CDR3 DNA reads TGTGCCAGCAGCGTAGCCCAGGGAGAGGGCTATGGCTACACCTTC. Translating gives CASSVAQGEGYGYTF. The chain links TRBV9 to TRBJ1-2; TRBD1 might be the D (5 bases). CDR1 and CDR2 (germline): SGDLS, YYNGEE. The CDR3 is 15 amino acids. V lost 0 bases and J 4 bases, leaving 13 bases between the germline ends.

The genes are TRBV6-5 and TRBJ2-2, with 7 bases aligning to TRBD2. The CDR3 spans 15 residues. Germline V CDR1 and CDR2: MNHEY, SVGAGI. J was trimmed by 6 bases and V by 5 bases; bases with no gene match: 9. CDR3 in DNA: TGTGCCAGCAGTCCGGAGCGGGAATGGCCCGGGGAGCTGTTTTTT. Encoded protein: CASSPEREWPGELFF.

This clonotype appeared many times. The chain links TRBV4-1 to TRBJ1-5; D is unclear. The CDR3 spans 14 residues. Per the germline V gene, CDR1 is MGHRA and CDR2 is YSYEKL. V lost 3 bases, J lost 6 bases, and 12 bases lay in between. The CDR3 nucleotides read TGCGCCAGCAGCCACCGAGACCGGGGTCAGCCCCAGCATTTT. It codes for CASSHRDRGQPQHF.

This clonotype was picked up many times. This rearrangement joins TRBV7-9 to TRBJ2-3; 8 nucleotides line up with TRBD2. V trimming: 3 bases; J trimming: 2 bases; junction bases outside the gene matches: 7. Germline V gene lookup returns CDR1 SEHNR and CDR2 FQNEAQ (reference sequence). This CDR3 has 16 amino acids. CDR3 sequence: CASSLGLVRPTDTQYF. CDR3 DNA sequence: TGTGCCAGCAGCTTGGGACTAGTCAGGCCCACAGATACGCAGTATTTT.

The chain carries TRBV4-1 and TRBJ1-5, with unresolved D. The CDR3 has 16 amino acids. The V end was cut by 0 bases, the J end by 0 bases, with 9 bases between. The V gene's germline CDR1 is MGHRA and CDR2 YSYEKL. The CDR3 protein is CASSQDREYSNQPQHF. DNA of the CDR3: TGCGCCAGCAGCCAAGATCGAGAGTATAGCAATCAGCCCCAGCATTTT.

The V and J genes are TRBV3-2 and TRBJ1-5. TRBV3-2 is a pseudogene segment. CDR3 length equals 15 residues. CDR3 loop: CASSPSRASNQPQHF. CDR3 nucleotides: TGTGCCAGCAGCCCTTCCCGGGCCTCCAATCAGCCCCAGCATTTT.

In its sample, this clonotype was seen many times. This chain uses TRBV30 with TRBJ1-5; no clear D. Germline CDR1 GTSNPN, CDR2 SVGIG (reference sequence). There are 14 residues in the CDR3. The V end was cut by 2 bases, the J end by 0 bases, with 8 bases between. The CDR3: CAWSFLGSNQPQHF. In nucleotides, the CDR3 is TGTGCCTGGAGTTTTCTGGGTAGCAATCAGCCCCAGCATTTT. Supplemented by reference TRBV30 and TRBJ1-5, the full variable domain reads SQTIHQWPATLVQPVGSPLSLECTVEGTSNPNLYWYRQAAGRGLQLLFYSVGIGQISSEVPQNLSASRPQDRQFILSSKKLLLSDSGFYLCAWSFLGSNQPQHFGDGTRLSIL.

The sample holds a few counts of this clonotype. The CDR3 region is CASSLRVDEQYQETQYF. The CDR3 DNA reads TGCGCCAGCAGCTTGCGAGTTGACGAGCAATACCAAGAGACCCAGTACTTC. The chain is built from TRBV5-1 and TRBJ2-5, with no clear D. CDR3 size: 17 residues. Germline assignment: CDR1 SGHRS and CDR2 YFSETQ. V lost 1 base and J 0 bases, leaving 16 bases between the germline ends.

This clonotype was observed many times. This sequence joins TRBV11-2 and TRBJ2-1; perhaps TRBD2 as D (5 bases). V was pared by 7 bases and J by 0 bases, with 10 bases between. This CDR3 is built from 14 residues. Germline loops: CDR1 SGHAT, CDR2 FQNNGV. Written as DNA, the CDR3 is TGTGCCAGCAACGGACTCGTCTCCTACAATGAGCAGTTCTTC. It yields the protein CASNGLVSYNEQFF.

Notes on this clonotype: This may come from a read error, since a much larger clone is one base off. The genes are TRBV27 and TRBJ2-1, with a weak D call TRBD1 (6 bases). Trimming cost V 2 bases and J 8 bases, with 13 bases left between them. The CDR3 is 14 residues long. Germline-derived CDR1 and CDR2 are MNHEY and SMNVEV (reference sequence). CDR3 DNA: TGTGCCAGCAGTTTAGGCACAGGGATTCATGAGCAGTTCTTC. Its protein product is CASSLGTGIHEQFF.

This clonotype occurred many times. The chain has TRBV7-9 and TRBJ2-5; 7 bases match TRBD1. V trimming: 5 bases; J trimming: 2 bases; junction bases outside the gene matches: 8. This CDR3 is built from 15 residues. CDR1 is SEHNR and CDR2 is FQNEAQ in the germline V gene (reference sequence). The CDR3 reads CASSPGQFRQETQYF. CDR3 in DNA: TGTGCCAGCAGCCCGGGACAGTTTAGACAAGAGACCCAGTACTTC.

Only a few counts were recorded for this clonotype. This chain links TRBV20-1 with TRBJ1-1; tentatively, D is TRBD1 (5 bases). This CDR3 comprises 15 residues. V was trimmed by 0 bases and J by 3 bases, leaving 14 bases between them. Germline CDR1 DFQATT, CDR2 SNEGSKA (reference sequence). Here the CDR3 reads CSARDSRAGYTEAFF. The CDR3 DNA sequence: TGCAGTGCTAGAGATTCCAGGGCGGGCTACACTGAAGCTTTCTTT.

Many counts were recorded for this clonotype. This sequence joins TRBV5-6 and TRBJ2-7, with 7 positions matching TRBD1. V was pared by 4 bases and J by 0 bases, with 4 bases of the junction left unmatched. The CDR3 spans 14 residues. CDR1 is SGHDT, CDR2 YYEEEE, per germline. CDR3 protein: CASSLDRSSYEQYF. The CDR3 DNA sequence: TGTGCCAGCAGCCTGGACAGGAGCTCCTACGAGCAGTACTTC.

As regards this clonotype: One junction end does not reproduce the germline sequence, and a read error may be involved. This sequence joins TRBV5-1 and TRBJ1-1, with D possibly matching TRBD1 (5 bases). The germline gives CDR1 SGHRS, CDR2 YFSETQ. This CDR3 has 12 residues. The DNA of the CDR3 is TGCGCCAGCAGCTGGGGGAACACTGAAGCTTCCTTT. Translating gives CASSWGNTEASF. The full variable domain, in which reference TRBV5-1 and TRBJ1-1 provide the parts outside the CDR3, is KAGVTQTPRYLIKTRGQQVTLSCSPISGHRSVSWYQQTPGQGLQFLFEYFSETQRNKGNFPGRFSGRQFSNSRSEMNVSTLELGDSALYLCASSWGNTEASFGQGTRLTVV.

This clonotype showed up many times. J is TRBJ2-7 and V is TRBV20-1; D is uncertain. The CDR3 is made up of 15 amino acids. Per the germline V gene, CDR1 is DFQATT and CDR2 is SNEGSKA (reference sequence). The V end lost 0 bases, the J end lost 3 bases, and 15 bases lay between the germline ends. CDR3 sequence reads: CSARDPSSAGYEQYF. CDR3 bases: TGCAGTGCTAGAGATCCCAGCTCCGCCGGCTACGAGCAGTACTTC.

This clonotype was seen many times. CDR3: CASSLFSGNSYEQYF. In DNA, the CDR3 is TGTGCCAGCAGTTTATTTTCGGGGAACTCCTACGAGCAGTACTTC. The chain combines TRBV28 with TRBJ2-7, with a weak D call TRBD2 (5 bases). This CDR3 region has 15 residues. CDR1 is MDHEN, CDR2 SYDVKM, per germline. V lost 1 base and J 0 bases, leaving 10 bases between the germline ends. Looking up the rest from reference TRBV28 and TRBJ2-7 gives the full variable domain: DVKVTQSSRYLVKRTGEKVFLECVQDMDHENMFWYRQDPGLGLRLIYFSYDVKMKEKGDIPEGYSVSREKKERFSLILESASTNQTSMYLCASSLFSGNSYEQYFGPGTRLTVT.

This clonotype has just a few counts. The chain carries TRBV4-2 and TRBJ2-5; D is undetermined. The CDR3 totals 15 residues. Germline CDR1 and CDR2: LGHNA and YNFKEQ. V gave up 2 bases and J gave up 0 bases, with 10 bases separating them. CDR3 nucleotide sequence: TGTGCCAGCAGCCAACCGGAGCGTAACCAAGAGACCCAGTACTTC. This encodes CASSQPERNQETQYF.

The table lists this clonotype with a few counts. This sequence joins TRBV20-1 and TRBJ2-1; the match to TRBD2 covers 10 bases. The V segment lost 6 bases and the J segment 4 bases; nucleotides outside the gene matches: 12. The CDR3 length is 16 residues. The germline V gene has CDR1 DFQATT and CDR2 SNEGSKA (reference sequence). The CDR3, as DNA: TGCAGTGCCGCGGGACTAGCGAAACCCAGGTACAATGAGCAGTTCTTC. Residues: CSAAGLAKPRYNEQFF.

On this clonotype itself: A much larger clone is a single base away; this may be a read error. This chain uses TRBV19 with TRBJ2-3; 8 bases are a match to TRBD2. Per germline, CDR1 LNHDA and CDR2 SQIVND (reference sequence). Losses at the gene ends were 0 bases for V and 2 bases for J; bases not matched to a gene: 7. The CDR3 extends over 17 amino acids. The CDR3 DNA follows: TGTGCCAGTAGTATAGATACAGCGGGGGTGAACACAGATACGCAGTATTTT. Its protein product is CASSIDTAGVNTDTQYF.

In its sample, this clonotype was seen a few times. The chain carries TRBV4-1 and TRBJ2-7, with D possibly called TRBD1 or TRBD2 (6 bases each). Trimming took 0 bases from V and 4 from J, leaving 16 bases between them. Looked up from germline, CDR1 is MGHRA and CDR2 is YSYEKL. CDR3 size: 16 residues. As DNA, the CDR3 is TGCGCCAGCAGCCAAGATTCCGGGGGCTATTTTTACGAGCAGTACTTC. Translated: CASSQDSGGYFYEQYF.

The V call is TRBV6-5, the J call TRBJ2-1; D is undetermined. Between the trimmed V and J ends, which lost 0 bases and 10 bases, there was a span of 10 bases. Germline CDR1 reads MNHEY; CDR2 reads SVGAGI. The length of the CDR3 is 13 residues. CDR3 loop: CASSYSLGAEQFF. The CDR3 nucleotides are TGTGCCAGCAGTTACTCGCTAGGAGCCGAGCAGTTCTTC.